This is a list of T cell receptor beta chains from one sample in a study of blood T cell repertoires in COVID-19. Sequencing was performed with immunoSEQ multiplex PCR; in TCRdb, only in-frame clones are kept and a portion is missing. The sample yields 210,000 or so clones, more than 70% seen once. The sample consisted of PBMCs or T cells enriched from blood (not recorded which). These receptor sequences come from a man between 25 and 39 years old with acute COVID-19. Both conserved end residues are part of each CDR3. A D gene is named only where the DNA matches it firmly. The size of a clone is reported for some rows only, either as once, few or many, or as a class for expanded clones.

j_gene: TRBJ2-7; len: 13; abundance: -; d_gene: -; v_gene: TRBV12-3/TRBV12-4; CDR3aa: CASSLGTSYEQYF; CDR3nt: TGTGCCAGCAGTTTAGGGACTTCCTACGAGCAGTACTTC
j_gene: TRBJ1-2; len: 13; abundance: -; d_gene: TRBD1; v_gene: TRBV30; CDR3aa: CAWSTGDNYGYTF; CDR3nt: TGTGCCTGGAGTACAGGGGATAACTATGGCTACACCTTC
j_gene: TRBJ2-3; len: 11; abundance: -; d_gene: -; v_gene: TRBV12-3/TRBV12-4; CDR3aa: CATTQTDTQYF; CDR3nt: TGTGCCACCACACAAACAGATACGCAGTATTTT
j_gene: TRBJ2-5; len: 14; abundance: -; d_gene: TRBD1; v_gene: TRBV9; CDR3aa: CASSGQGPQETQYF; CDR3nt: TGTGCCAGCAGCGGACAGGGTCCCCAAGAGACCCAGTACTTC
j_gene: TRBJ1-5; len: 13; abundance: -; d_gene: TRBD1; v_gene: TRBV30; CDR3aa: CAWAGQINQPQHF; CDR3nt: TGTGCCTGGGCGGGACAGATCAATCAGCCCCAGCATTTT
j_gene: TRBJ1-2; len: 13; abundance: -; d_gene: TRBD1; v_gene: TRBV20-1; CDR3aa: CSASGQRGPAKIF; CDR3nt: TGCAGTGCTAGTGGACAAAGGGGGCCCGCTAAAATCTTC
j_gene: TRBJ2-2; len: 14; abundance: few; d_gene: -; v_gene: TRBV4-1; CDR3aa: CASSQEQVPGELFF; CDR3nt: TGCGCCAGCAGCCAAGAACAGGTCCCCGGGGAGCTGTTTTTT
j_gene: TRBJ2-1; len: 11; abundance: -; d_gene: -; v_gene: TRBV19; CDR3aa: CCSSDYNEQFF; CDR3nt: TGTTGCAGCAGCGACTACAATGAGCAGTTCTTC
j_gene: TRBJ1-1; len: 16; abundance: -; d_gene: -; v_gene: TRBV21-1; CDR3aa: CASSKGTGGLVTEAFF; CDR3nt: TGTGCCAGCAGCAAAGGGACAGGGGGTTTAGTCACTGAAGCTTTCTTT
j_gene: TRBJ2-7; len: 15; abundance: -; d_gene: -; v_gene: TRBV19; CDR3aa: CASSIGYSLIYEQYF; CDR3nt: TGTGCCAGTAGTATAGGTTACTCCCTTATCTACGAGCAGTACTTC
j_gene: TRBJ2-2; len: 15; abundance: -; d_gene: -; v_gene: TRBV9; CDR3aa: CASSVVQGDTGELFF; CDR3nt: TGTGCCAGCAGCGTAGTACAGGGCGACACCGGGGAGCTGTTTTTT
j_gene: TRBJ2-7; len: 16; abundance: once; d_gene: -; v_gene: TRBV6-2/TRBV6-3; CDR3aa: CASSYSKGMGTDEQYF; CDR3nt: TGTGCCAGCAGTTACTCGAAAGGAATGGGGACTGACGAGCAGTACTTC
j_gene: TRBJ2-2; len: 17; abundance: -; d_gene: TRBD2; v_gene: TRBV25-1; CDR3aa: CASSDPSGSSNTGELFF; CDR3nt: TGTGCCAGCAGTGATCCTAGCGGCTCATCGAACACCGGGGAGCTGTTTTTT
j_gene: TRBJ2-1; len: 17; abundance: -; d_gene: TRBD2; v_gene: TRBV2; CDR3aa: CASSEAPPAGGYNEQFF; CDR3nt: TGTGCCAGCAGTGAAGCTCCACCGGCGGGGGGGTACAATGAGCAGTTCTTC
j_gene: TRBJ1-1; len: 15; abundance: -; d_gene: -; v_gene: TRBV7-3; CDR3aa: CASSLSAGMNTEAFF; CDR3nt: TGTGCCAGCAGCTTAAGCGCGGGGATGAACACTGAAGCTTTCTTT
j_gene: TRBJ1-2; len: 15; abundance: few; d_gene: -; v_gene: TRBV5-6; CDR3aa: CASSLVQGYGYGYTF; CDR3nt: TGTGCCAGCAGCTTGGTCCAGGGGTATGGCTATGGCTACACCTTC
j_gene: TRBJ2-1; len: 16; abundance: -; d_gene: TRBD2; v_gene: TRBV29-1; CDR3aa: CSGALKLAGGPNEQFF; CDR3nt: TGCAGCGGTGCCCTAAAACTAGCGGGGGGGCCTAATGAGCAGTTCTTC
j_gene: TRBJ1-1; len: 15; abundance: -; d_gene: -; v_gene: TRBV4-2; CDR3aa: CASSQMGSMNTEAFF; CDR3nt: TGTGCCAGCAGCCAGATGGGTAGCATGAACACTGAAGCTTTCTTT
j_gene: TRBJ1-6; len: 16; abundance: once; d_gene: -; v_gene: TRBV9; CDR3aa: CASSVTPAGNNSPLHF; CDR3nt: TGTGCCAGCAGCGTAACTCCGGCAGGGAATAATTCACCCCTCCACTTT
j_gene: TRBJ1-3; len: 14; abundance: -; d_gene: -; v_gene: TRBV7-9; CDR3aa: CASSQTGTGNTIYF; CDR3nt: TGTGCCAGCAGCCAGACAGGTACTGGAAACACCATATATTTT
j_gene: TRBJ1-5; len: 14; abundance: once; d_gene: -; v_gene: TRBV7-5; CDR3aa: CVRSIYRVNQPQHF; CDR3nt: TGTGTCAGAAGCATATACAGGGTTAATCAGCCCCAGCATTTT
j_gene: TRBJ2-7; len: 14; abundance: -; d_gene: TRBD1; v_gene: TRBV6-5; CDR3aa: CASSHGQGAYEQYF; CDR3nt: TGTGCCAGCAGTCATGGACAGGGCGCCTACGAGCAGTACTTC
j_gene: TRBJ2-7; len: 14; abundance: -; d_gene: -; v_gene: TRBV9; CDR3aa: CASSVGSGSYEQYF; CDR3nt: TGTGCCAGCAGCGTAGGTTCGGGTTCCTACGAGCAGTACTTC
j_gene: TRBJ2-1; len: 14; abundance: few; d_gene: -; v_gene: TRBV11-3; CDR3aa: CASSPTSSYNEQFF; CDR3nt: TGTGCCAGCAGCCCGACTAGTTCCTACAATGAGCAGTTCTTC
j_gene: TRBJ1-6; len: 16; abundance: -; d_gene: TRBD1; v_gene: TRBV14; CDR3aa: CASSQRTGGYNSPLHF; CDR3nt: TGTGCCAGCAGCCAAAGGACAGGGGGCTACAATTCACCCCTCCACTTT
j_gene: TRBJ1-6; len: 15; abundance: -; d_gene: TRBD1; v_gene: TRBV7-9; CDR3aa: CASSWGQGRDSPLHF; CDR3nt: TGTGCCAGCAGCTGGGGACAGGGTCGAGATTCACCCCTCCACTTT
j_gene: TRBJ2-1; len: 17; abundance: -; d_gene: TRBD2; v_gene: TRBV13; CDR3aa: CASSFNSGGAVYNEQFF; CDR3nt: TGTGCCAGCAGCTTTAATAGCGGGGGGGCCGTCTACAATGAGCAGTTCTTC
j_gene: TRBJ1-1; len: 13; abundance: -; d_gene: -; v_gene: TRBV7-6; CDR3aa: CASSPAEGTEAFF; CDR3nt: TGTGCCAGCAGCCCGGCCGAGGGAACTGAAGCTTTCTTT
j_gene: TRBJ2-3; len: 17; abundance: -; d_gene: TRBD2; v_gene: TRBV9; CDR3aa: CASSARVGLALTDTQYF; CDR3nt: TGTGCCAGCAGCGCGAGGGTGGGACTAGCGCTCACAGATACGCAGTATTTT
j_gene: TRBJ1-4; len: 13; abundance: -; d_gene: -; v_gene: TRBV2; CDR3aa: CASGSGLREKLFF; CDR3nt: TGTGCCAGCGGAAGTGGACTTAGGGAAAAACTGTTTTTT
j_gene: TRBJ2-7; len: 16; abundance: few; d_gene: -; v_gene: TRBV19; CDR3aa: CASSNRRVRGSYEQYF; CDR3nt: TGTGCCAGTAGTAACCGCAGGGTAAGGGGCTCCTACGAGCAGTACTTC
j_gene: TRBJ1-5; len: 17; abundance: few; d_gene: -; v_gene: TRBV2; CDR3aa: CASSELRLEDSNQPQHF; CDR3nt: TGTGCCAGCAGTGAATTGCGCCTCGAGGATAGCAATCAGCCCCAGCATTTT
j_gene: TRBJ2-3; len: 16; abundance: -; d_gene: TRBD1; v_gene: TRBV14; CDR3aa: CASSRMTGASTDTQYF; CDR3nt: TGTGCCAGCAGCCGAATGACAGGGGCAAGCACAGATACGCAGTATTTT
j_gene: TRBJ1-2; len: 16; abundance: few; d_gene: -; v_gene: TRBV14; CDR3aa: CASSQDSWWGEYGYTF; CDR3nt: TGTGCCAGCAGCCAAGATTCGTGGTGGGGAGAATATGGCTACACCTTC
j_gene: TRBJ1-1; len: 14; abundance: -; d_gene: -; v_gene: TRBV2; CDR3aa: CASTNRQGNTEAFF; CDR3nt: TGTGCCAGCACAAACCGGCAGGGGAACACTGAAGCTTTCTTT
j_gene: TRBJ1-3; len: 18; abundance: -; d_gene: -; v_gene: TRBV21-1; CDR3aa: CASSESPGTGNSGNTIYF; CDR3nt: TGTGCCAGCAGCGAGAGTCCCGGGACAGGAAACTCTGGAAACACCATATATTTT
j_gene: TRBJ1-3; len: 15; abundance: -; d_gene: -; v_gene: TRBV5-1; CDR3aa: CASSLGLSSGNTIYF; CDR3nt: TGCGCCAGCAGCTTGGGACTCAGCTCTGGAAACACCATATATTTT
j_gene: TRBJ1-1; len: 12; abundance: -; d_gene: -; v_gene: TRBV29-1; CDR3aa: CSANTGRADAFF; CDR3nt: TGCAGCGCGAATACAGGGAGGGCTGACGCTTTCTTT
j_gene: TRBJ2-5; len: 14; abundance: -; d_gene: TRBD2; v_gene: TRBV6-5; CDR3aa: CASSYSGGQETQYF; CDR3nt: TGTGCCAGCAGTTACTCGGGGGGGCAAGAGACCCAGTACTTC
j_gene: TRBJ1-5; len: 13; abundance: -; d_gene: -; v_gene: TRBV9; CDR3aa: CASSPRSGEPQHF; CDR3nt: TGTGCCAGCAGCCCCCGTTCGGGTGAGCCCCAGCATTTT